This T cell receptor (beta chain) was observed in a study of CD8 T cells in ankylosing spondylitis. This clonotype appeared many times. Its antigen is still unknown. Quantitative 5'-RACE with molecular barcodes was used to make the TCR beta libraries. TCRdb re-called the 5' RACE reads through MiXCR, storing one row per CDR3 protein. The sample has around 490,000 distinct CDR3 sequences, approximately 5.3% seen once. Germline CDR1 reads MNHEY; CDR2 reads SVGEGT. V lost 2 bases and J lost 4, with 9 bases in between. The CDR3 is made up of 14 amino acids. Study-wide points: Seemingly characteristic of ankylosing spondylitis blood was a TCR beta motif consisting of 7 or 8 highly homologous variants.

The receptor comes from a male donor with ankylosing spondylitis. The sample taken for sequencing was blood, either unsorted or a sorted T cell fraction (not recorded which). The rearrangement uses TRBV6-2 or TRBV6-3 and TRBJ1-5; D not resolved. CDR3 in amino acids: CASSYVSKNQPQHF. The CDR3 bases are TGTGCCAGCAGTTACGTAAGTAAGAATCAGCCCCAGCATTTT.